The 10 T cell receptor beta chains listed next were all sequenced from one sample in a study of blood T cell repertoires in COVID-19. Assay used: immunoSEQ multiplex PCR; TCRdb lists only in-frame clones, some missing. The table shows approximately 240,000 clones, with under 85% occurring only once. Sequencing was performed on peripheral blood. These receptors all stem from a woman between 40 and 50 years old with active or convalescent COVID-19.

This clone occurred a few times. The chain links TRBV29-1 to TRBJ1-3, with D hard to call. V was shortened by 7 bases and J by 7 bases, with 11 bases between the two germline ends. This CDR3 has 11 residues. Germline-derived CDR1 and CDR2 are SQVTM and ANQGSEA. The CDR3, as DNA: TGCAGCGGCCTGAGAGGGAACACCATATATTTT. Protein product: CSGLRGNTIYF.

The V call is TRBV9, the J call TRBJ1-2, with D hard to call. The CDR3 covers 17 residues. V gave up 2 bases and J gave up 6 bases, with 23 bases separating them. Germline CDR1 SGDLS, CDR2 YYNGEE. As DNA, the CDR3 is TGTGCCAGCAGCGTTGACCCTCGGGGAGAGGGAAAAGATGGCTACACCTTC. Its protein is CASSVDPRGEGKDGYTF.

This clone was picked up one time. The chain employs TRBV25-1 and TRBJ2-1; D possibly corresponds to TRBD2 (7 bases). Looked up from germline, CDR1 is MGHDK and CDR2 is SYGVNS. The CDR3 has 15 amino acids. V gave up 3 bases and J gave up 2 bases, with 11 bases separating them. The chain's CDR3 is CASSDLRGPYNEQFF. DNA for the CDR3: TGTGCCAGCAGTGATCTGCGGGGGCCCTACAATGAGCAGTTCTTC.

This chain links TRBV27 with TRBJ1-3, with TRBD1 matching over 9 bases. The trim removed 5 bases at V and 0 bases at J, leaving 2 bases unmatched. The CDR3 is made up of 15 amino acids. Germline values: CDR1 MNHEY, CDR2 SMNVEV (reference sequence). CDR3 region: CASSRTGDSGNTIYF. DNA of the CDR3: TGTGCCAGCAGTCGGACAGGGGACTCTGGAAACACCATATATTTT.

The chain couples TRBV27 to TRBJ1-5; no definite D call. V lost 2 bases, J lost 2 bases, and 4 bases lay in between. CDR1 and CDR2 from the germline V gene are MNHEY and SMNVEV (reference sequence). The CDR3 spans 13 residues. The DNA for the CDR3 is TGTGCCAGCAGTTTACTAGGCAATCAGCCCCAGCATTTT. Protein product: CASSLLGNQPQHF.

Remarks on this clone: This CDR3 is also generated by other DNA sequences in the sample. This chain joins TRBV12-3 or TRBV12-4 and TRBJ2-7; D unclear. V was cut by 4 bases and J by 6 bases, with 7 bases left in between. The CDR3 sequence is 11 residues long. The CDR3 region is CASSSTGEQYF. CDR3 nucleotide sequence: TGTGCCAGCAGTTCCACCGGCGAGCAGTACTTC.

In this sample, this clone turned up a few times. This chain connects TRBV19 to TRBJ2-3; D remains unclear. V was pared by 3 bases and J by 2 bases, with 12 bases between. Looked up from germline, CDR1 is LNHDA and CDR2 is SQIVND (reference sequence). The CDR3 length is 15 residues. CDR3 in amino acids: CASSITPVHTDTQYF. The CDR3, as DNA: TGTGCCAGTAGTATTACCCCAGTTCACACAGATACGCAGTATTTT. Variable domain in full (rest from reference TRBV19 and TRBJ2-3): DGGITQSPKYLFRKEGQNVTLSCEQNLNHDAMYWYRQDPGQGLRLIYYSQIVNDFQKGDIAEGYSVSREKKESFPLTVTSAQKNPTAFYLCASSITPVHTDTQYFGPGTRLTVL.

The chain couples TRBV18 to TRBJ1-3, with D uncertain. The CDR3 runs 17 residues. V shed 1 base and J shed 0 bases, with 13 bases lying between them. The germline gives CDR1 KGHSH, CDR2 LQKENI. CDR3: CASSPRGSIRSGNTIYF. The CDR3 DNA sequence: TGTGCCAGCTCACCACGAGGATCGATCCGCTCTGGAAACACCATATATTTT.

This chain connects TRBV30 to TRBJ2-5; TRBD2 agrees at 12 bases. The junction had 9 bases not matched to a gene; V was cut back by 8 bases and J by 5 bases. CDR1 and CDR2 from the germline V gene are GTSNPN and SVGIG (reference sequence). CDR3 length: 14 amino acids. The CDR3 sequence is CARDLAGGPETQYF. Here the CDR3 DNA reads TGTGCCAGAGACCTAGCGGGGGGGCCTGAGACCCAGTACTTC.

The rearrangement uses TRBV6-5 and TRBJ1-3; no clear D. V lost 8 bases to trimming and J lost 0 bases, with 11 bases between them. The CDR3 is 14 amino acids. Looked up from germline, CDR1 is MNHEY and CDR2 is SVGAGI. CDR3 coding DNA: TGTGCCAGCCTTACGGTCCTCTCTGGAAACACCATATATTTT. Translation: CASLTVLSGNTIYF.